This T cell receptor beta chain was sequenced during a study of response to subunit inactivated influenza vaccine. There are many counts of this clonotype. Each CDR3 protein gets one entry after TCRdb re-called the RT-PCR reads with MiXCR. The table records around 480,000 distinct CDR3 sequences, approximately 11% of them present only once. This CDR3 has 10 amino acids. Trimming pared 5 bases from V and 6 bases from J, leaving 3 bases between. The material sequenced was PBMCs from blood, taken roughly 46 days after vaccination. This clonotype was obtained from a man between 45 and 60 years old who received an inactivated influenza vaccine. The chain has TRBV12-3 or TRBV12-4 and TRBJ2-3, with D unresolved. DNA for the CDR3: TGTGCCAGCAGTATCGATACGCAGTATTTT. It is translated as CASSIDTQYF.